This TCR beta chain stems from a study of blood T cell repertoires in COVID-19. The study assigned cohorts using participant-reported clinical history. Here immunoSEQ multiplex PCR was the method, and the copy in TCRdb shows in-frame clones only, minus some. The table includes approximately 320,000 clones, roughly 90% detected once. The CDR3 has 12 amino acids. Germline V gives CDR1 SGHRS, CDR2 YFSETQ. V gave up 0 bases and J gave up 5 bases, with 6 bases separating them. Sequencing was carried out using PBMCs or T cells enriched from blood (not recorded which). J is TRBJ2-7 and V is TRBV5-1, with no clear D. The TCR sequence derives from a man in his sixties who had recovered from COVID-19. The CDR3 is CASSLGSNEQYF. The CDR3 DNA reads TGCGCCAGCAGCTTGGGTAGCAACGAGCAGTACTTC.